This T cell receptor (beta chain) was sequenced in a study of ipilimumab plus nivolumab after autologous stem cell transplantation. As for the study in general: The myeloma group: high-risk transplant-naive, or relapse within 3 years after first autologous transplant. The study's findings and limits: The authors say TCR, Treg and microbiome findings warrant further study.

Ipilimumab, 1 mg/kg, started 14 to 28 days after autologous transplant. The data were produced by immunoSEQ multiplex PCR, yet TCRdb's version contains in-frame clones alone and is incomplete. The sample records over 10,000 clones, more than 65% being singletons. With respect to this clone: Its specificity is unknown.

The source material was PBMCs, sampled in a trial of ipilimumab plus nivolumab as post-transplant consolidation. This clonotype originated in a male donor with multiple myeloma.

CDR3 DNA: TGTGCCAGCAGTGATTACGTCGTGATGGGTGAAAAACTGTTTTTT. This translates into CASSDYVVMGEKLFF. The genes are TRBV2 and TRBJ1-4; D unresolved. Trimming removed 3 bases from V and 7 bases from J, with 15 bases in between. The CDR3 extends over 15 amino acids. Looked up from germline, CDR1 is SNHLY and CDR2 is FYNNEI.